The present TCR beta chain was sequenced within a study of OX40 agonist ivuxolimab in advanced cancers. Study details: Of mixed ages from about 23 to 90 and averaging roughly 60 years, the group was about 86% male. General study findings and limits: Which antigen the expanded peripheral T cells recognized is unknown. The study found that CD8+ T cells averaged more expanded clones than CD4+. Certain nonresponders likewise exhibited a low normalized T-cell clonal expansion.

Measured with immunoSEQ multiplex PCR; TCRdb has only the in-frame clones, and not every one. The table lists 100,000 or so clones, 90% of them singletons, with about 0.29% in the top ten. This clone was seen a single time. The target antigen is unknown. Germline V CDR1 and CDR2: MGHRA, YSYEKL. The CDR3 has 15 residues. V gave up 1 base and J gave up 4 bases, with 14 bases separating them. The V gene is TRBV4-1, the J gene TRBJ2-7; D remains unclear. The sequencing here drew on CD4+ or CD8+ T cells sorted from blood, taken in a trial of the OX40 agonist ivuxolimab. The TCR sequence derives from an adult with an advanced solid tumor such as melanoma, head and neck, liver or kidney cancer. Here the CDR3 reads CASSQGWPSGYEQYF. CDR3 bases: TGCGCCAGCAGCCAAGGTTGGCCCAGTGGATACGAGCAGTACTTC.